The T cell receptor beta chain under discussion was sequenced for a study of T cell changes during pregnancy in multiple sclerosis. TCRdb keeps only in-frame clones here, not all; method: immunoSEQ multiplex PCR. The sample lists tens of thousands of clones, approximately 89% seen once, with about 4.9% in the top ten. Germline values: CDR1 SGHAT, CDR2 FQNNGV. The CDR3 is 18 residues long. V was cut by 6 bases and J by 3 bases, with 27 bases left in between. The clonotype was recovered from a female donor with multiple sclerosis, enrolled in a pregnancy study. The sample was CD8+ T cells from peripheral blood mononuclear cells, taken in the first trimester of pregnancy. This rearrangement joins TRBV11-2 to TRBJ2-7, with D possibly being TRBD2 (6 bases). The CDR3 reads CASRPVGTGTQEDYEQYF. Written as DNA, the CDR3 is TGTGCCAGCAGGCCAGTCGGGACCGGGACTCAGGAAGACTACGAGCAGTACTTC.